This T cell receptor beta chain was recorded in a study of T-cell reconstitution after alpha-beta-depleted transplantation in children. Molecular barcoding with unique molecular identifiers was used for the TCRbeta library. In TCRdb, the PCR reads were re-called with MiXCR into one record per CDR3 protein. Of 70,000 to 95,000 distinct CDR3 sequences listed, 10% to 15% were seen once; the top ten hold about 15%. The CDR3 consists of 15 residues. V gave up 3 bases and J gave up 8 bases; unmatched junction bases: 11. Germline V gene lookup returns CDR1 WSHSY and CDR2 SAAADI. This clonotype was counted ten times or more.

This material consisted of PBMCs from the stem cell graft donor, taken from the stem cell graft. V and J are TRBV10-2 and TRBJ1-1; TRBD1 matches at 8 bases. The clonotype comes from a human donor who donated a stem cell graft to a child with inherited bone marrow failure. CDR3 DNA: TGCGCCAGCAGTGATCCCGGACAGGGCTCTTCAGAAGCTTTCTTT. Residues: CASSDPGQGSSEAFF.